These 2 T cell receptor beta chains share one sample of origin, sequenced in a study of T cell responses to AZD1222 COVID-19 vaccine. Sequencing was performed with immunoSEQ multiplex PCR; in TCRdb, only in-frame clones are kept and a portion is missing. The table has 150,000 to 200,000 clones, more than 75% seen once. Sequencing was performed on peripheral blood, taken 28 days after the second AZD1222 dose. The source of these receptors is an adult who received the AZD1222 COVID-19 vaccine.

The rearrangement uses TRBV6-2 or TRBV6-3 and TRBJ2-7, with 9 positions matching TRBD1. J lost 4 bases, V lost 6 bases, and 4 bases had no gene match. Germline-derived CDR1 and CDR2 are MNHEY and SVGEGT. The CDR3 totals 13 residues. CDR3 sequence: CASSTGGGYEQYF. DNA for the CDR3: TGTGCCAGCAGCACAGGGGGCGGTTACGAGCAGTACTTC.

This chain connects TRBV9 to TRBJ2-2, with 11 bases fitting TRBD2. CDR1 and CDR2 from the germline V gene are SGDLS and YYNGEE. V gave up 0 bases and J gave up 7 bases; unmatched junction bases: 2. The CDR3 consists of 15 residues. CDR3 DNA: TGTGCCAGCAGCGTAGCTAGCGGGAGGATCGGGGAGCTGTTTTTT. Translated, it gives CASSVASGRIGELFF. The full variable domain, rest sourced from reference TRBV9 and TRBJ2-2, is DSGVTQTPKHLITATGQRVTLRCSPRSGDLSVYWYQQSLDQGLQFLIQYYNGEERAKGNILERFSAQQFPDLHSELNLSSLELGDSALYFCASSVASGRIGELFFGEGSRLTVL.